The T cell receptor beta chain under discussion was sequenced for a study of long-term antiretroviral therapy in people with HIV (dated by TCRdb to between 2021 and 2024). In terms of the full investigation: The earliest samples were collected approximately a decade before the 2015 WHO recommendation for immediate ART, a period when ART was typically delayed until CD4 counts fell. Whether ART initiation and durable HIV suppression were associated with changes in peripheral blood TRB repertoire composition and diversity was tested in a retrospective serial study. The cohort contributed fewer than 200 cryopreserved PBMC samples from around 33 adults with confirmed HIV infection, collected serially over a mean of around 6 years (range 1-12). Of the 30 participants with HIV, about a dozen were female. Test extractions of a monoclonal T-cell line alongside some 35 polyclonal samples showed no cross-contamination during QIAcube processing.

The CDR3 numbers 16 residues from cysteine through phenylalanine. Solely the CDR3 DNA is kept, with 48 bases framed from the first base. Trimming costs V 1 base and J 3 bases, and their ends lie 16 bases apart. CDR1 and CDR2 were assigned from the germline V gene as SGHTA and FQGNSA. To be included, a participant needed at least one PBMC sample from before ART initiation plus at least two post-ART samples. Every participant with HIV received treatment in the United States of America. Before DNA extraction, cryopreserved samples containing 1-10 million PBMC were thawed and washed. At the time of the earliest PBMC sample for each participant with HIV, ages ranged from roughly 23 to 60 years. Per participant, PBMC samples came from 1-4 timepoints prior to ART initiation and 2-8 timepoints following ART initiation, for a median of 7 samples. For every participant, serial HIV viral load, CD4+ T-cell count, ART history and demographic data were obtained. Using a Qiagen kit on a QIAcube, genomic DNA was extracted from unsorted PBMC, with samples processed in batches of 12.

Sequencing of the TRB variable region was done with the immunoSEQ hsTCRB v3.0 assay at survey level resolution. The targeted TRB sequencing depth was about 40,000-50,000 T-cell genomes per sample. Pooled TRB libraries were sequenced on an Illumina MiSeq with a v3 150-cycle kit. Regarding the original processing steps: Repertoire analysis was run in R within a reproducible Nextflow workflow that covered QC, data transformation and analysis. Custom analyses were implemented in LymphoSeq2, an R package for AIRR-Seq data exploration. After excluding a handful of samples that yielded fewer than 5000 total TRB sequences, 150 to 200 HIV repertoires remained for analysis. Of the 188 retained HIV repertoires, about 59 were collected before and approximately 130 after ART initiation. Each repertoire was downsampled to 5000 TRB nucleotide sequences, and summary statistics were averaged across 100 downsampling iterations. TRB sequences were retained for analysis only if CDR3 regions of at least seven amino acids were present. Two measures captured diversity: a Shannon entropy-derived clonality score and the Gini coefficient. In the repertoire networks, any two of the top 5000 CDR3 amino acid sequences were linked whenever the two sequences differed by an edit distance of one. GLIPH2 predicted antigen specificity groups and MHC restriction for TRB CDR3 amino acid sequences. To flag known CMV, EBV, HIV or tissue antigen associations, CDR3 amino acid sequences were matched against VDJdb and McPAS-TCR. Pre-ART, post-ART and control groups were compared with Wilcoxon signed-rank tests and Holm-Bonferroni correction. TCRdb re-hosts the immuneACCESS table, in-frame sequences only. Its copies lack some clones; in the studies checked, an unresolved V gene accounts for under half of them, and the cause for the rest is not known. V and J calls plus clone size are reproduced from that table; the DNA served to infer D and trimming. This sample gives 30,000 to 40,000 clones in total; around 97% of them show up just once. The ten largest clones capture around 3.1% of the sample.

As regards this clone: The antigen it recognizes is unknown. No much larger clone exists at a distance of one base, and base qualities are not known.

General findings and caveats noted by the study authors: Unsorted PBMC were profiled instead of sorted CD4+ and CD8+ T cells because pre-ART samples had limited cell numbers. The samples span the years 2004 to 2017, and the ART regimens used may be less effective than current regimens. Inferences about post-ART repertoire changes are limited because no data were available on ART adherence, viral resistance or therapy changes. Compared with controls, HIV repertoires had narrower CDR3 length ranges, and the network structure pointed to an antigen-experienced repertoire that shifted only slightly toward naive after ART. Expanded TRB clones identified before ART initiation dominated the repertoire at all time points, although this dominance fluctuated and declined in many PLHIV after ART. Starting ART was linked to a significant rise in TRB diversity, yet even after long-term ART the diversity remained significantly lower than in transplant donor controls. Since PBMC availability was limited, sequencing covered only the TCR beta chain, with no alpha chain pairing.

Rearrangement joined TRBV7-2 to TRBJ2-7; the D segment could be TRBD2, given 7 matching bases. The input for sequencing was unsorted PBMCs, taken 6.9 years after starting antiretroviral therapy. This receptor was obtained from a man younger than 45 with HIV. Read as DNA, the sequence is TGTGCCAGCAGCTTAGTCCGGGGGGCGATGATCTACGAGCAGTACTTC. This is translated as CASSLVRGAMIYEQYF.